This T cell receptor (beta chain) was documented in a study of blood T cell repertoires in COVID-19. Profiled with immunoSEQ multiplex PCR; TCRdb holds only in-frame clones, not every one. The sample records 220,000 or so clones, 90% being singletons. Researchers sorted participants into cohorts using their self-reported clinical history. The CDR3 spans 15 residues. The V end was cut by 1 base, the J end by 8 bases, with 17 bases between. Germline CDR1 and CDR2: MDHEN and SYDVKM. This chain connects TRBV28 to TRBJ1-2, with D hard to call. Sequencing was done on a sample of PBMCs or T cells enriched from blood (not recorded which). This TCR derives from a man aged 45-60 years who had been exposed to COVID-19. The CDR3 sequence: CASSLFSPAVRGYTF. The CDR3 nucleotides are TGTGCCAGCAGTTTATTTTCCCCGGCGGTACGGGGCTACACCTTC.